Detailed here is one TCR beta chain. The antigen remains unidentified. Molecular barcoding with unique molecular identifiers was used for the TCRbeta library. TCRdb passed the PCR reads through MiXCR, listing each CDR3 protein once. Of roughly 120,000 distinct CDR3 sequences in the sample, about 9.4% were seen once. This sample was taken from a study of T-cell reconstitution after alpha-beta-depleted transplantation in children. Overall study results and limits: Newly generated T cells supplied most T-cell counts and diversity one year post-transplant. There were reportedly several hundred expanded graft clones from which alpha-beta T cells came about two months after transplant.

This clonotype was sampled from a boy between 2 and 10 years old with acute lymphoblastic leukemia, due to receive a stem cell transplant. Sample: PBMCs, taken before TCRalphabeta/CD19-depleted stem cell transplant.

CDR3 sequence: CASSWTSGTDEQYF. CDR3 nucleotide sequence: TGCGCCAGCAGCTGGACTAGCGGGACCGACGAGCAGTACTTC. The chain carries TRBV5-1 and TRBJ2-7; 12 bases match TRBD2. J lost 5 bases, V lost 3 bases, and 3 bases had no gene match. The CDR3 is made up of 14 amino acids. Per germline, CDR1 SGHRS and CDR2 YFSETQ.